Listed below are T cell receptor beta chains from one sample, sequenced in a study of identical twins. Each CDR3 protein gets one entry after TCRdb re-called the 5' RACE reads with MiXCR. The sample carries about 690,000 distinct CDR3 sequences, 5.5% to 6.5% recorded once. The sample was naive T cells sorted from blood. The receptors stem from a man between 18 and 29 years old in good health. Each CDR3 is given with its conserved first and last residue. Fields, in order: D gene, V gene, J gene, clone size, CDR3 protein, CDR3 DNA. A D gene is named only where the DNA matches it firmly. Size is stated for part of the rows, as once, few or many counts, or as a class when the clone is expanded.

-	TRBV29-1	TRBJ2-3	many	CSVEDTDTQYF	TGCAGCGTTGAAGACACAGATACGCAGTATTTT
-	TRBV5-6	TRBJ2-2	few	CASSQSANTGELFF	TGTGCCAGCAGCCAGAGTGCGAACACCGGGGAGCTGTTTTTT
-	TRBV12-3/TRBV12-4	TRBJ2-2	-	CASAREGGAGTGELFF	TGTGCCAGCGCCCGCGAGGGGGGAGCAGGAACCGGGGAGCTGTTTTTT
-	TRBV7-3	TRBJ2-1	few	CASSLNGGLSYNEQFF	TGTGCCAGCAGCTTAAACGGGGGCCTCTCCTACAATGAGCAGTTCTTC
-	TRBV15	TRBJ2-7	-	CATSRDANRVREQYF	TGTGCCACCAGCAGAGATGCGAACAGGGTCAGGGAGCAGTACTTC
TRBD2	TRBV28	TRBJ2-3	many	CASSRRLGTRVTDTQYF	TGTGCCAGCAGTCGCCGTCTGGGGACTAGAGTTACAGATACGCAGTATTTT
-	TRBV15	TRBJ1-5	many	CATSRMAGAEYSNQPQHF	TGTGCCACCAGCAGAATGGCAGGGGCCGAATATAGCAATCAGCCCCAGCATTTT
TRBD2	TRBV2	TRBJ2-1	few	CASSSGTSAIYNEQFF	TGTGCCAGCAGTTCCGGGACTAGCGCGATTTACAATGAGCAGTTCTTC
-	TRBV25-1	TRBJ1-5	-	CASSETGTDQPQHF	TGTGCCAGCAGTGAAACGGGGACCGATCAGCCCCAGCATTTT
-	TRBV6-5	TRBJ1-6	-	CASSSLDNSPLHF	TGTGCCAGCAGTTCGCTGGATAATTCACCCCTCCACTTT
TRBD2	TRBV27	TRBJ2-3	few	CASRKSLAGGLMGTDTQYF	TGTGCCAGCAGGAAGAGCCTAGCGGGAGGGTTAATGGGCACAGATACGCAGTATTTT
-	TRBV11-2	TRBJ2-1	few	CASELSSYNEQFF	TGTGCCAGTGAACTGTCCTCCTACAATGAGCAGTTCTTC
TRBD1	TRBV5-1	TRBJ2-3	-	CASSLSGQSFTDTQYF	TGCGCCAGCAGCCTGTCGGGACAGTCCTTCACAGATACGCAGTATTTT
-	TRBV6-1	TRBJ1-4	many	CASSPGQRNEKLFF	TGTGCCAGCAGTCCCGGACAGCGTAATGAAAAACTGTTTTTT
-	TRBV12-3/TRBV12-4	TRBJ1-3	few	CASTRGSGNTIYF	TGTGCCAGCACCCGGGGATCTGGAAACACCATATATTTT
TRBD2	TRBV5-1	TRBJ2-4	many	CASSVGLAGGPRFQYF	TGCGCCAGCAGCGTCGGACTAGCGGGAGGCCCACGCTTTCAGTACTTC
TRBD2	TRBV30	TRBJ2-1	-	CAWTSGDPYNEQFF	TGTGCCTGGACTAGCGGGGACCCTTACAATGAGCAGTTCTTC
TRBD2	TRBV14	TRBJ2-1	-	CASSQGSGRAEEQFF	TGTGCCAGCAGCCAGGGAAGCGGGAGGGCCGAGGAGCAGTTCTTC
-	TRBV29-1	TRBJ1-1	many	CSVGGGGGTEAFF	TGCAGCGTTGGGGGGGGAGGGGGCACTGAAGCTTTCTTT
-	TRBV4-2	TRBJ1-4	few	CASSQGDEKLFF	TGTGCCAGCAGCCAAGGTGATGAAAAACTGTTTTTT
-	TRBV6-1	TRBJ1-1	-	CASSQLRDGNTEAFF	TGTGCCAGCAGCCAGCTAAGGGACGGGAACACTGAAGCTTTCTTT
TRBD2	TRBV7-9	TRBJ2-1	few	CASSSPSGRMRDEQFF	TGTGCCAGCAGCTCACCTAGCGGGAGGATGAGGGATGAGCAGTTCTTC
TRBD1	TRBV2	TRBJ1-2	many	CARWTGGTYGYTF	TGTGCCAGATGGACAGGGGGGACCTATGGCTACACCTTC
-	TRBV5-1	TRBJ1-1	many	CASSPNRYSEAFF	TGCGCCAGCAGCCCAAACAGGTACTCTGAAGCTTTCTTT
-	TRBV7-2	TRBJ2-3	many	CASSLNYRTQYF	TGTGCCAGCAGCTTAAACTATCGGACGCAGTATTTT
-	TRBV4-2	TRBJ2-1	many	CASRLTGRGDEQFF	TGTGCCAGCAGACTTACAGGCCGTGGGGATGAGCAGTTCTTC
-	TRBV12-3/TRBV12-4	TRBJ1-2	many	CASSLDINFNYGYTF	TGTGCCAGCAGTTTAGACATAAACTTTAACTATGGCTACACCTTC
TRBD2	TRBV4-2	TRBJ2-1	few	CASSQDLGLAAYNEQFF	TGTGCCAGCAGCCAAGATCTGGGGCTAGCGGCCTACAATGAGCAGTTCTTC
-	TRBV7-9	TRBJ2-7	-	CASSLETGADRYF	TGTGCCAGCAGCTTAGAAACGGGGGCCGACCGGTACTTC
TRBD2	TRBV12-3/TRBV12-4	TRBJ2-1	-	CASNKGTSGYNEQFF	TGTGCCAGCAACAAAGGGACTAGCGGCTACAATGAGCAGTTCTTC
-	TRBV27	TRBJ2-1	many	CASSFGGVEQFF	TGTGCCAGCAGTTTCGGGGGAGTGGAGCAGTTCTTC
-	TRBV12-3/TRBV12-4	TRBJ2-5	many	CASSLAEIQETQYF	TGTGCCAGCAGTTTGGCCGAGATACAAGAGACCCAGTACTTC
-	TRBV27	TRBJ2-1	many	CASSWGWGRGDNEQFF	TGTGCCAGCAGTTGGGGTTGGGGACGGGGTGACAATGAGCAGTTCTTC
TRBD2	TRBV4-3	TRBJ2-5	many	CASSPSGLAGVETQYF	TGCGCCAGCAGCCCATCAGGACTAGCGGGAGTGGAGACCCAGTACTTC